The text below deals with one T cell receptor beta chain. The data are from a study of blood T cell repertoires in COVID-19. V was clipped by 4 bases and J by 4 bases, with 14 bases between them. Germline CDR1 and CDR2: SGHRS and YFSETQ. The CDR3 spans 14 residues. Assay used: immunoSEQ multiplex PCR; TCRdb lists only in-frame clones, some missing. The data hold some 5,900 clones, with roughly 90% observed a single time. Specimen: peripheral blood. This chain connects TRBV5-1 to TRBJ1-1; a possible D gene is TRBD1 (6 bases). This clonotype was sampled from a man between 60 and 75 years old with acute or convalescent COVID-19. The CDR3: CASSPGQGVTEAFF. CDR3 DNA sequence: TGCGCCAGCAGCCCGGGACAAGGGGTCACTGAAGCTTTCTTT.